The 11 T cell receptor beta chains below were found in one sample sequenced in a study of PD-1 blockade in classical Hodgkin lymphoma. The repertoire was sequenced with immunoSEQ multiplex PCR; TCRdb's copy has only in-frame clones and lacks some. Of about 30,000 clones in the sample, about 86% were seen once. All trial patients relapsed after autologous stem cell transplantation. Investigators obtained CD8+ T cells from thawed PBMCs by magnetic negative selection. Material: CD8+ T cells from blood, obtained at baseline. Receptors were obtained from a human donor with classical Hodgkin lymphoma.

V usage is TRBV10-3 and J usage is TRBJ2-7, with 11 positions matching TRBD1. Germline CDR1 is ENHRY and CDR2 is SYGVKD. The CDR3 is 16 residues long. After removal of 5 bases from V and 2 bases from J, the junction contained 8 bases not matched to a gene. This chain's CDR3 is CAISPGGTGGPYEQYF. CDR3 coding DNA: TGTGCCATCAGTCCAGGGGGGACAGGGGGTCCCTACGAGCAGTACTTC.

This clone has more than one count but fewer than ten. The CDR3 is CSGLLGTEAFF. Here the CDR3 DNA reads TGCAGCGGGCTTCTGGGAACTGAAGCTTTCTTT. The chain recombines TRBV29-1 with TRBJ1-1; D not resolved. The CDR3 runs to 11 residues. Trimming took 7 bases from V and 5 from J, leaving 11 bases between them. Germline values: CDR1 SQVTM, CDR2 ANQGSEA.

V is TRBV27 and J is TRBJ1-1; 9 bases map to TRBD1. CDR1 MNHEY and CDR2 SMNVEV come from the germline V gene (reference sequence). V shed 1 base, J shed 8 bases, and the junction held 5 bases outside the gene matches. The CDR3 covers 14 residues. CDR3 DNA sequence: TGTGCCAGCAGTTTATGGGGACAGGGTCGCGAAGCTTTCTTT. Translated: CASSLWGQGREAFF.

The CDR3 nucleotides read TGTGCCACCCACAGCCGAACAGGCTACTACGAGCAGTACTTC. It yields the protein CATHSRTGYYEQYF. The chain employs TRBV5-8 and TRBJ2-7; perhaps TRBD1 as D (5 bases). Germline lookup yields CDR1 SGHTS and CDR2 YDEGEE. V lost 9 bases and J lost 3, with 19 bases in between. This CDR3 comprises 14 residues.

Only one count was recorded for this clone. The chain has TRBV5-1 and TRBJ2-1; 8 bases map to TRBD2. The CDR3 contains 15 residues. The germline gives CDR1 SGHRS, CDR2 YFSETQ. V was clipped by 4 bases and J by 2 bases; unmatched bases: 5. The CDR3 coding sequence is TGCGCCAGCAGCCCCACTAGCGGTACCTACAATGAGCAGTTCTTC. It encodes CASSPTSGTYNEQFF.

J is TRBJ2-1 and V is TRBV7-9; D is perhaps TRBD2 (6 bases). V lost 8 bases, J lost 0 bases, and 8 bases lay in between. CDR3 length: 13 amino acids. Germline V gives CDR1 SEHNR, CDR2 FQNEAQ (reference sequence). CDR3 DNA sequence: TGTGCCAGCCACGGGAGCTCCTACAATGAGCAGTTCTTC. Its translation is CASHGSSYNEQFF. Full variable domain (rest looked up from reference TRBV7-9 and TRBJ2-1): DTGVSQNPRHKITKRGQNVTFRCDPISEHNRLYWYRQTLGQGPEFLTYFQNEAQLEKSRLLSDRFSAERPKGSFSTLEIQRTEQGDSAMYLCASHGSSYNEQFFGPGTRLTVL.

The chain recombines TRBV9 with TRBJ2-7; D may be TRBD2 (6 bases). Germline V gene sequence: CDR1 SGDLS, CDR2 YYNGEE. The CDR3 consists of 14 residues. V gave up 2 bases and J gave up 0 bases, with 9 bases separating them. The CDR3 DNA follows: TGTGCCAGCAGCGTTCGGGAGAGCTCCTACGAGCAGTACTTC. Translated, it gives CASSVRESSYEQYF.

The chain employs TRBV6-6 and TRBJ2-7; D not resolved. V was clipped by 7 bases and J by 5 bases, with 21 bases between them. CDR3 length equals 15 residues. Germline values: CDR1 MNHNY, CDR2 SVGAGI (reference sequence). For the CDR3, the DNA is TGTGCCAGCAATATTAACAGTGCAAGTGGGGACGAGCAGTACTTC. Protein sequence: CASNINSASGDEQYF.

The chain links TRBV11-1 to TRBJ1-3; the match to TRBD1 covers 9 bases. This CDR3 spans 15 amino acids. V gave up 5 bases and J gave up 1 base; unmatched junction bases: 3. Germline values: CDR1 SGHAT, CDR2 FQDESV (reference sequence). The CDR3 nucleotides read TGTGCCAGCAGCCCCGGACAGGGGTCTGGAAACACCATATATTTT. Amino acids: CASSPGQGSGNTIYF.

With regard to this clone: One end of the junction fails to match germline, which may point to a read error. The chain combines TRBV2 with TRBJ2-7, with 10 bases identical to TRBD2. The germline V gene encodes CDR1 SNHLY and CDR2 FYNNEI. This CDR3 is 15 amino acids long. The CDR3 coding sequence is TGTGCCAGCAGGGAAGGACTAGCGGTTTCCTACGAGCAGTACTTC. Its translation is CASREGLAVSYEQYF.

This clone was counted between two and nine times. The rearrangement uses TRBV7-9 and TRBJ2-7; a weak D match, TRBD1 (6 bases). V dropped 4 bases and J dropped 5 bases, with 15 bases sitting between them. Germline-derived CDR1 and CDR2 are SEHNR and FQNEAQ (reference sequence). There are 14 residues in the CDR3. The CDR3 is CASSSRGGWDEQYF. The CDR3 DNA follows: TGTGCCAGCAGCTCCCGTGGGGGCTGGGACGAGCAGTACTTC. Full variable domain (missing parts from reference TRBV7-9 and TRBJ2-7): DTGVSQNPRHKITKRGQNVTFRCDPISEHNRLYWYRQTLGQGPEFLTYFQNEAQLEKSRLLSDRFSAERPKGSFSTLEIQRTEQGDSAMYLCASSSRGGWDEQYFGPGTRLTVT.